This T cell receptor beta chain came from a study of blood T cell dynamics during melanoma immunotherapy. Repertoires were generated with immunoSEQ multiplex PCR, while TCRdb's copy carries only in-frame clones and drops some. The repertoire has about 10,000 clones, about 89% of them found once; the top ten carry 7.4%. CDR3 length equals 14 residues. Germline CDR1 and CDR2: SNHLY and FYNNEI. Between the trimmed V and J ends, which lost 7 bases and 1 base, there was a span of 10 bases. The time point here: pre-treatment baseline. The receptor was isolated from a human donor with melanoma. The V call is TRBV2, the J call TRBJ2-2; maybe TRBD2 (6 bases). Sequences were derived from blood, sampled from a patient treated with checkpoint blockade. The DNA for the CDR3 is TGTGCCAGCAAGCGGCGGGGGAACACCGGGGAGCTGTTTTTT. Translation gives CASKRRGNTGELFF.